This passage covers 15 T cell receptor beta chains from one sample sequenced in a study of CD8 T cells in ankylosing spondylitis. These receptors have no identified antigens. General study findings and limits: Several highly homologous variants formed a TCR beta motif that appeared characteristic of ankylosing spondylitis blood.

One entry per CDR3 protein, called by TCRdb with MiXCR from the 5' RACE reads. The table has 500,000 to 550,000 distinct CDR3 sequences, roughly an eighth seen once. The sequenced sample consisted of blood, either unsorted or a sorted T cell fraction (not recorded which). Receptors were obtained from a male donor with ankylosing spondylitis.

The chain is built from TRBV28 and TRBJ2-1; D is perhaps TRBD1 (6 bases). This CDR3 comprises 15 residues. CDR1 MDHEN and CDR2 SYDVKM come from the germline V gene. The V end lost 3 bases, the J end lost 0 bases, and 9 bases lay between the germline ends. The CDR3 DNA reads TGTGCCAGCAGTTTTCAGGGGAGCTCCTACAATGAGCAGTTCTTC. Protein sequence: CASSFQGSSYNEQFF.

CDR3 in amino acids: CASYMVPPGLASGELFF. The CDR3 coding sequence is TGTGCCAGCTATATGGTACCCCCGGGACTAGCCTCCGGGGAGCTGTTTTTT. The genes are TRBV27 and TRBJ2-2, with 9 bases identical to TRBD2. This CDR3 region has 17 residues. V dropped 8 bases and J dropped 6; count of bases not matched to a gene: 16. The germline V gene encodes CDR1 MNHEY and CDR2 SMNVEV (reference sequence).

V is TRBV3-1 and J is TRBJ2-1, with 10 bases fitting TRBD2. This CDR3 is built from 14 residues. Germline CDR1 reads LGHDT; CDR2 reads YNNKEL (reference sequence). J lost 7 bases, V lost 3 bases, and 3 bases had no gene match. CDR3 amino acids: CASSHSGRRNEQFF. The CDR3 coding sequence is TGTGCCAGCAGCCATAGCGGGAGGAGGAATGAGCAGTTCTTC.

The chain recombines TRBV11-3 with TRBJ2-1, with D perhaps TRBD2 (5 bases). In germline, CDR1 is SGHNT, CDR2 YENEEA. CDR3 size: 14 residues. Between the trimmed V and J ends, which lost 7 bases and 5 bases, there was a span of 15 bases. The CDR3, as DNA: TGTGCCAGCACCCAGAGCACGGGAAACAATGAGCAGTTCTTC. Translated, it gives CASTQSTGNNEQFF.

This clonotype was counted only a few times. The chain is built from TRBV30 and TRBJ2-3, with D maybe TRBD2 (5 bases). This CDR3 is built from 14 residues. The V gene's germline CDR1 is GTSNPN and CDR2 SVGIG (reference sequence). V was pared by 4 bases and J by 1 base, with 12 bases between. The CDR3 DNA sequence: TGTGCCTGGAAGAAAGCGGCCCGCACAGATACGCAGTATTTT. Translating it yields CAWKKAARTDTQYF.

This rearrangement joins TRBV12-3 or TRBV12-4 to TRBJ2-4, with D hard to call. The CDR3 runs 16 residues. V lost 2 bases, J lost 0 bases, and 11 bases lay in between. CDR3 region: CASSLRATIAKNIQYF. CDR3 DNA sequence: TGTGCCAGCAGTTTACGGGCTACGATAGCCAAAAACATTCAGTACTTC.

This clonotype was counted only a few times. The rearrangement joins TRBV6-1 to TRBJ1-5, with a weak D call TRBD1 (6 bases). Germline assignment: CDR1 MNHNS and CDR2 SASEGT. The CDR3 runs to 15 residues. The ends were cut back, 8 bases at V and 0 bases at J, with 14 bases in the middle. The CDR3 reads CASRGRTDSNQPQHF. The DNA of the CDR3 is TGTGCCAGCCGGGGGCGCACCGATAGCAATCAGCCCCAGCATTTT.

The V call is TRBV7-2, the J call TRBJ1-6; 7 bases are shared with TRBD1. The CDR3 consists of 16 residues. V gave up 1 base and J gave up 11 bases; unmatched junction bases: 11. In germline, CDR1 is SGHTA, CDR2 FQGNSA. The CDR3 nucleotides are TGTGCCAGCAGCTTAGAGGGGGCGCAAAGTTACGCACCCCTCCACTTT. Its translation is CASSLEGAQSYAPLHF.

V and J are TRBV20-1 and TRBJ1-2; a possible D gene is TRBD1 (6 bases). Trimming took 0 bases from V and 7 from J, leaving 21 bases between them. Germline loops: CDR1 DFQATT, CDR2 SNEGSKA (reference sequence). The CDR3 has 16 amino acids. Here the CDR3 reads CSARDRSGGGVGGYTF. The CDR3 DNA is TGCAGTGCTAGAGATCGGTCTGGAGGGGGGGTCGGTGGCTACACCTTC.

This clonotype was detected a few times. The J gene is TRBJ2-2, the V gene TRBV20-1; a possible D gene is TRBD1 (7 bases). Trimming cost V 4 bases and J 3 bases, with 21 bases left between them. The CDR3 loop spans 17 amino acids. Germline CDR1 DFQATT, CDR2 SNEGSKA (reference sequence). The CDR3 nucleotides are TGCAGTGCTAACTCGGCGGGACAGCAGTATTACACCGGGGAGCTGTTTTTT. Protein: CSANSAGQQYYTGELFF.

This chain uses TRBV2 with TRBJ2-7, with 7 bases identical to TRBD2. Trimming took 2 bases from V and 0 from J; bases not matched to a gene: 4. CDR1 and CDR2 from the germline V gene are SNHLY and FYNNEI. The length of the CDR3 is 15 residues. CDR3 in DNA: TGTGCCAGCAGTGAACGGGGGGAGAGCTCCTACGAGCAGTACGTC. This encodes CASSERGESSYEQYV.

This sequence joins TRBV27 and TRBJ2-7; 7 bases agree with TRBD1. CDR1 and CDR2 (germline): MNHEY, SMNVEV (reference sequence). Trimming cost V 6 bases and J 2 bases; bases outside gene matches: 10. The CDR3 is 15 residues long. The CDR3 reads CASRTRRDRTYEQYF. The CDR3 bases are TGTGCCAGCAGGACGAGACGGGACAGAACCTACGAGCAGTACTTC.

Ten or more counts support this clonotype. CDR3 nucleotide sequence: TGTGCCAGCAGCTTAGCTGCGGGTTCTGGGCAGCCCCAGCATTTT. Its protein is CASSLAAGSGQPQHF. The rearrangement uses TRBV7-6 and TRBJ1-5; D not resolved. CDR3 length equals 15 residues. The germline V gene has CDR1 SGHVS and CDR2 FNYEAQ. Trimming removed 0 bases at V and 7 bases at J, with 13 bases between.

The chain carries TRBV18 and TRBJ2-4, with D possibly being TRBD1 (6 bases). The germline V gene encodes CDR1 KGHSH and CDR2 LQKENI. The CDR3 runs 14 residues. V lost 3 bases and J lost 5, with 11 bases in between. The CDR3 loop reads CASSPGAEENIQYF. DNA of the CDR3: TGTGCCAGCTCACCGGGGGCAGAAGAAAACATTCAGTACTTC.

This clonotype was observed a handful of times. The CDR3 bases are TGTGCCAGCAGCCGAAGGGTACATACTAGCGGGCAAAAAAGCGAGCAGTACTTC. This sequence encodes CASSRRVHTSGQKSEQYF. This rearrangement joins TRBV14 to TRBJ2-7; 9 positions agree with TRBD2. Germline CDR1 and CDR2: SGHDN and FVKESK. V dropped 4 bases and J dropped 6; count of bases not matched to a gene: 19. The CDR3 is 18 amino acids. Full variable domain (rest looked up from reference TRBV14 and TRBJ2-7): EAGVTQFPSHSVIEKGQTVTLRCDPISGHDNLYWYRRVMGKEIKFLLHFVKESKQDESGMPNNRFLAERTGGTYSTLKVQPAELEDSGVYFCASSRRVHTSGQKSEQYFGPGTRLTVT.